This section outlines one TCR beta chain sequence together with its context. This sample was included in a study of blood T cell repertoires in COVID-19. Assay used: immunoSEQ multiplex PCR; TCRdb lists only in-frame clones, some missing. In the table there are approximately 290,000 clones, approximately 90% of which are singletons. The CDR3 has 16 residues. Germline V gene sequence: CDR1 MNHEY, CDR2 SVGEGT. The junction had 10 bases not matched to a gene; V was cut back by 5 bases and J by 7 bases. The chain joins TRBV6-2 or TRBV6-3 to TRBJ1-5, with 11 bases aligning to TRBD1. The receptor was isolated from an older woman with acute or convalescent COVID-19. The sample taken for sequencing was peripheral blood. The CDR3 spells CASSHGGTGGPQPQHF. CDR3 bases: TGTGCCAGCAGTCACGGGGGGACAGGGGGTCCGCAGCCCCAGCATTTT.